The T cell receptor (beta chain) described here comes from a study of blood T cells in healthy people across ages. Study observations and caveats: As age increased, TCR beta diversity per million T cells fell in a roughly linear fashion.

In this sample, this clonotype turned up a few times. The antigen is undetermined. The study drew donors from healthy Caucasian individuals in Russia aged about 6 to 100. Primed by a sample-barcoded 5' primer and a J-beta primer mix, a second PCR proceeded for roughly 7 to 12 cycles. TCRdb processed the 5' RACE reads anew with MiXCR; each CDR3 protein has one entry. The sample lists hundreds of thousands of distinct CDR3 sequences, around 21% occurring once. V trimming: 3 bases; J trimming: 3 bases; junction bases outside the gene matches: 5. Germline CDR1 and CDR2: SGHRS and YFSETQ. The CDR3 has 14 amino acids.

The rearrangement joins TRBV5-1 to TRBJ2-7; TRBD2 aligns across 8 bases. The TCR originated in a man aged 70 or older in good health. Sequenced sample: blood. The CDR3 sequence: CASSSTTSVYEQYF. DNA of the CDR3: TGCGCCAGCAGCTCAACGACTAGCGTCTACGAGCAGTACTTC.